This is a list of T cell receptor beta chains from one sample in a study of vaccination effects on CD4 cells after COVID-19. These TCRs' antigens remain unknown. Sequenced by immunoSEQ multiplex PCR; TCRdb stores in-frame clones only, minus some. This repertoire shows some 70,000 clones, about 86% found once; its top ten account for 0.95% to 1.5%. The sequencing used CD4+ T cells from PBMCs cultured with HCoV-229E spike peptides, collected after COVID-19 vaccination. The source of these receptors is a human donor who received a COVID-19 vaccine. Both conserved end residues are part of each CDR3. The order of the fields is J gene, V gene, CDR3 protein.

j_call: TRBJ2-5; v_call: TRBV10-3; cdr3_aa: CAISESGTSHSAQYF
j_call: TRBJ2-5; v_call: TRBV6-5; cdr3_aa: CASSYERGVRIQYF
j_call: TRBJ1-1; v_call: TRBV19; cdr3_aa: CASSMLGRVSEAFF
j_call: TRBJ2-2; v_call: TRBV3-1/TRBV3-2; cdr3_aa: CASSQLGGTGELFF
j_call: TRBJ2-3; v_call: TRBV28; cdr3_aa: CASSSAGARTDTQYF
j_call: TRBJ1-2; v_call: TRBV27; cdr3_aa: CASSPRARGDGYTF
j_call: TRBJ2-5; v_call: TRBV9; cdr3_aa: CASSARGGGQVAKETQYF
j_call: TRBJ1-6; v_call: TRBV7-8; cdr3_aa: CASSRQLNSPLHF
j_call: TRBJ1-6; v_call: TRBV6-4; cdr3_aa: CASSRQVDSPLHF
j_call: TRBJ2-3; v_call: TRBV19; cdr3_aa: CASRTGSSSTDTQYF
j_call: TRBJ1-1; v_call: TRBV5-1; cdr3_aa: CASSLWGGDLWDEAFF
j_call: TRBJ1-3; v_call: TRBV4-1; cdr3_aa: CASSQDIGKIGLFSGNTIYF
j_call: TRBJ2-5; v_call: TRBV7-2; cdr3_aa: CASSFQSGQETQYF
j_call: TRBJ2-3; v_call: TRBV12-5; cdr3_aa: CASGLASGALTDTQYF